In its sample, the clone carrying this T cell receptor (beta chain) was seen many times. V was pared by 4 bases and J by 1 base, with 11 bases between. The CDR3 is made up of 14 amino acids. CDR1 SGHRS and CDR2 YFSETQ come from the germline V gene. This entry comes from a study of shared clonotypes between healthy human individuals. The data were produced by immunoSEQ multiplex PCR, yet TCRdb's version contains in-frame clones alone and is incomplete. The table has about 1 million clones, approximately 70% seen once. The sequenced sample was memory CD4+ T cells sorted from blood. Subset noted: CD45RA-negative fraction. This chain connects TRBV5-1 to TRBJ2-5; no clear D. The origin of this receptor is a man aged 18 to 30 in good health. CDR3 loop: CASSMDGAQETQYF. In DNA, the CDR3 is TGCGCCAGCAGCATGGACGGAGCCCAAGAGACCCAGTACTTC. The variable domain in full, with the rest retrieved from reference TRBV5-1 and TRBJ2-5, is KAGVTQTPRYLIKTRGQQVTLSCSPISGHRSVSWYQQTPGQGLQFLFEYFSETQRNKGNFPGRFSGRQFSNSRSEMNVSTLELGDSALYLCASSMDGAQETQYFGPGTRLLVL.